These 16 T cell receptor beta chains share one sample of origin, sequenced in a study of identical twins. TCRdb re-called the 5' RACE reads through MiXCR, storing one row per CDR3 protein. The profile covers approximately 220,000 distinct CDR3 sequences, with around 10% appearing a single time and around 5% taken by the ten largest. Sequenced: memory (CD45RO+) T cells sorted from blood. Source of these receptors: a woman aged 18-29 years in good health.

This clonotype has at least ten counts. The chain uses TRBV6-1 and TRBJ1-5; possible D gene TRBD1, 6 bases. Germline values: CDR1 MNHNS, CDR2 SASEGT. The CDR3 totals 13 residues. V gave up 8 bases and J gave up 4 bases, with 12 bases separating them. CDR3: CASSGQLNQPQHF. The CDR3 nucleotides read TGTGCCAGCTCCGGACAGTTGAATCAGCCCCAGCATTTT.

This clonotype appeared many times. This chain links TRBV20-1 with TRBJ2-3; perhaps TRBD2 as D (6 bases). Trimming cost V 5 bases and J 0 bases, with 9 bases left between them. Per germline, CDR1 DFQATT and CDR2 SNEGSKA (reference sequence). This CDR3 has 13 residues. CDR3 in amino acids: CSAEEGSTDTQYF. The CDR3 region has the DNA TGCAGTGCTGAGGAGGGAAGCACAGATACGCAGTATTTT.

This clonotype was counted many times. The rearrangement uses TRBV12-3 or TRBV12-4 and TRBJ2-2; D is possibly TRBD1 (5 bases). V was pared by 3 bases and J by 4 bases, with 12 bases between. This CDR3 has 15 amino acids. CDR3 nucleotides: TGTGCCAGCAGTTTCTCCAGGGTCTCCACCGGGGAGCTGTTTTTT. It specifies CASSFSRVSTGELFF.

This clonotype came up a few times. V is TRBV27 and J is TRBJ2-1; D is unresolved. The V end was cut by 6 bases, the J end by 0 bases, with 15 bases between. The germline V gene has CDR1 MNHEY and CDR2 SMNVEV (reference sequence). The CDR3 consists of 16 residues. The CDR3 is CASSTLSGSSYNEQFF. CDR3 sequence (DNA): TGTGCCAGCAGCACCCTTTCCGGTAGCTCCTACAATGAGCAGTTCTTC.

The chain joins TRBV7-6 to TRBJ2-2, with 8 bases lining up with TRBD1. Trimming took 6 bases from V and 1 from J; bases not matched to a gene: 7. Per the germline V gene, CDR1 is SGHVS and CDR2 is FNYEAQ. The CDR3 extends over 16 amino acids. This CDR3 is CASRQGQGGNTGELFF. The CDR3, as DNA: TGTGCCAGCAGACAAGGACAGGGTGGGAACACCGGGGAGCTGTTTTTT. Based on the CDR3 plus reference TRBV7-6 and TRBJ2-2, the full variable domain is GAGVSQSPRYKVTKRGQDVALRCDPISGHVSLYWYRQALGQGPEFLTYFNYEAQQDKSGLPNDRFSAERPEGSISTLTIQRTEQRDSAMYRCASRQGQGGNTGELFFGEGSRLTVL.

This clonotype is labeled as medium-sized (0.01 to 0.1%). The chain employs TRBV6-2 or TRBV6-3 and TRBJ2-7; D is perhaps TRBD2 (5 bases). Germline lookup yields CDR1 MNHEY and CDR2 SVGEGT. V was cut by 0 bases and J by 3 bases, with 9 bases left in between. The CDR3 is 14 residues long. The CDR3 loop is CASSYSGEVYEQYF. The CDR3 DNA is TGTGCCAGCAGTTACTCGGGAGAAGTCTACGAGCAGTACTTC.

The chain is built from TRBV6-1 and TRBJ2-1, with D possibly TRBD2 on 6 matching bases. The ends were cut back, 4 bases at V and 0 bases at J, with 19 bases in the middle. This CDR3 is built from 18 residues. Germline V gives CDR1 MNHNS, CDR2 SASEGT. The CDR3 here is CASSGRREALISYNEQFF. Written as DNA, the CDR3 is TGTGCCAGCAGTGGGAGGAGGGAGGCCCTCATCTCCTACAATGAGCAGTTCTTC.

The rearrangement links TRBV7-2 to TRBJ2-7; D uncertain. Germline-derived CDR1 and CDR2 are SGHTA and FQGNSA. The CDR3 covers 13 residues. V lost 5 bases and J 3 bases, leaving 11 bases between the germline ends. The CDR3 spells CASSRAELYEQYF. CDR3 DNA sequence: TGTGCCAGCAGCAGGGCAGAACTCTACGAGCAGTACTTC.

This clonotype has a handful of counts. The CDR3 DNA sequence: TGTGCCAGTAGTCCCAGGTTCACTGAAGCTTTCTTT. Residues: CASSPRFTEAFF. The chain joins TRBV19 to TRBJ1-1, with D uncertain. V was pared by 5 bases and J by 4 bases, with 8 bases between. Germline lookup yields CDR1 LNHDA and CDR2 SQIVND (reference sequence). The CDR3 contains 12 residues.

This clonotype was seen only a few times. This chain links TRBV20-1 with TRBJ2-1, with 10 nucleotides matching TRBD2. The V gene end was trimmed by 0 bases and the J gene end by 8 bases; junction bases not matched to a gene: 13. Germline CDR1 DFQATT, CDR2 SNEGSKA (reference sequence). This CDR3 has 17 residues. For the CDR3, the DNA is TGCAGTGCTAGAGATTGGTCTAGCGGGAGTCTGAGGGATGAGCAGTTCTTC. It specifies CSARDWSSGSLRDEQFF.

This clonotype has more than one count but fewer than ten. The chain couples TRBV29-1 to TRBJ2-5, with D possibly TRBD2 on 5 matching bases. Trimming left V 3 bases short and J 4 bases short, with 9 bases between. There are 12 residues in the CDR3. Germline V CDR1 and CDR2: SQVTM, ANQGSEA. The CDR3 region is CSVDAGRETQYF. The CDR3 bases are TGCAGCGTTGATGCGGGTAGAGAGACCCAGTACTTC.

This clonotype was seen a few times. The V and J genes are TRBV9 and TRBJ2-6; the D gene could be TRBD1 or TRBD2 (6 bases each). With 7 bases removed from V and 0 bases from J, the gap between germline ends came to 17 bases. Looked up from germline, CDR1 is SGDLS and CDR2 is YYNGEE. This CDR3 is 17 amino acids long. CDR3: CASGRGGPHSGANVLTF. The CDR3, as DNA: TGTGCCAGCGGTAGAGGGGGGCCTCACTCTGGGGCCAACGTCCTGACTTTC.

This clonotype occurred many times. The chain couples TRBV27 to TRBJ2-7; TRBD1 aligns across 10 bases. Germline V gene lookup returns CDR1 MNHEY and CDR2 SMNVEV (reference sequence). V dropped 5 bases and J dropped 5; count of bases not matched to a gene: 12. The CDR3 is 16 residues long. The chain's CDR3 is CASSNAQGQGQNEQYF. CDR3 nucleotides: TGTGCCAGCAGTAACGCTCAGGGACAGGGGCAAAACGAGCAGTACTTC.

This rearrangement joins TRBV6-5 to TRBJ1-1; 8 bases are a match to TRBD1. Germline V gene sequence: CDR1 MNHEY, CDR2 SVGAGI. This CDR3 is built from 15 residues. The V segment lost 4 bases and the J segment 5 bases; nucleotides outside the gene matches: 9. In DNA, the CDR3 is TGTGCCAGCAGTTTCAGGGGGCAGGAAGGAACTGAAGCTTTCTTT. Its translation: CASSFRGQEGTEAFF.

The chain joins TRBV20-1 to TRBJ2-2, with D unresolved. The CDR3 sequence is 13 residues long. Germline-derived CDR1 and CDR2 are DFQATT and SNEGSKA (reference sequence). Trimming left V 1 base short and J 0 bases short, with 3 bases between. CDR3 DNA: TGCAGTGCTAGAGGACCGAACACCGGGGAGCTGTTTTTT. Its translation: CSARGPNTGELFF.

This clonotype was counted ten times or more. In nucleotides, the CDR3 is TGTGCCAGCACACAGGGGAACACTGAAGCTTTCTTT. This encodes CASTQGNTEAFF. This sequence joins TRBV25-1 and TRBJ1-1; the D gene is possibly TRBD1 (6 bases). This CDR3 is 12 amino acids long. Germline CDR1 reads MGHDK; CDR2 reads SYGVNS. The ends were cut back, 7 bases at V and 1 base at J, with 7 bases in the middle.